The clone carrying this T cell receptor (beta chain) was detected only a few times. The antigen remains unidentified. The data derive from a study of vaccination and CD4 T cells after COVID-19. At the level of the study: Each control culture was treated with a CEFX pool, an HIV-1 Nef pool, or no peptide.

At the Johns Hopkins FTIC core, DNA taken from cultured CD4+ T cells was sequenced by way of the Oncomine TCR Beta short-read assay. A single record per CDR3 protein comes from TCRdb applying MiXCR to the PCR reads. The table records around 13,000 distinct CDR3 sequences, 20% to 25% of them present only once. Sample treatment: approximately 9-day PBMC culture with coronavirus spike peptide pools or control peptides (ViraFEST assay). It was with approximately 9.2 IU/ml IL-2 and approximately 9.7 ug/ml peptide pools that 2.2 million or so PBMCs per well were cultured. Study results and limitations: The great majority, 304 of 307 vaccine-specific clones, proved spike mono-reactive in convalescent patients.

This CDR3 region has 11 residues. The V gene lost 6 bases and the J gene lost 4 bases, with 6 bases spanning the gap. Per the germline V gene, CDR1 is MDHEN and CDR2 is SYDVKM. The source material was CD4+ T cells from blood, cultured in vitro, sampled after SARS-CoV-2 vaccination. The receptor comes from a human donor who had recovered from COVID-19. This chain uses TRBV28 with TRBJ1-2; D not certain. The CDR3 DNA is TGTGCCAGCAGAGCCGTCTATGGCTACACCTTC. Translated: CASRAVYGYTF.